This TCR beta chain came from a study of T cells in Graves' hyperthyroidism and ophthalmopathy. This clonotype was seen more than once but under ten times. What it binds is not known. The CDR3 runs 14 residues. Trimming took 0 bases from V and 7 from J; bases not matched to a gene: 4. CDR1 and CDR2 (germline): DFQATT, SNEGSKA (reference sequence). Study-wide points: Blood also contained most expanded thyroid clonotypes above 0.001.

PBMCs came from over 8.5 ml fresh peripheral blood. It was RNA transcripts that yielded the amplified TCR beta CDR3 regions. Researchers ran a first-round RT-PCR on the TCR CDR3 using the HTBI primer set. One entry per CDR3 protein, called by TCRdb with MiXCR from the multiplex PCR reads. The sample contains about 300,000 distinct CDR3 sequences, approximately 16% of which appear only once. The clonotype comes from a man aged 30 to 39 with Graves' hyperthyroidism. The V and J genes are TRBV20-1 and TRBJ2-1, with 9 bases lining up with TRBD2. The source material was blood. This CDR3 reads CSARDIAGVNEQFF. CDR3 bases: TGCAGTGCTAGAGATATAGCGGGGGTGAATGAGCAGTTCTTC.